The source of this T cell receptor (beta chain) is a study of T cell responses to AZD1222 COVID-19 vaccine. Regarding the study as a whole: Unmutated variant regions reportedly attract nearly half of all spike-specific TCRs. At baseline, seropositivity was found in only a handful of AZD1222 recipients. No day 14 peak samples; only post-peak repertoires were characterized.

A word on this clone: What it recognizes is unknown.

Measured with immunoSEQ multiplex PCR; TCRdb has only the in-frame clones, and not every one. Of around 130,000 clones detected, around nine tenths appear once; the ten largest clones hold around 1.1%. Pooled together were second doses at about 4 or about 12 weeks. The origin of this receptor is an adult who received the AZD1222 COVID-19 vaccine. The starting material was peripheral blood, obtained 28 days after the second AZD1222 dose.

The CDR3 is CSVEFGSGTEAFF. The CDR3 DNA is TGCAGCGTTGAATTCGGGAGTGGCACTGAAGCTTTCTTT. This chain links TRBV29-1 with TRBJ1-1; no clear D gene. The CDR3 extends over 13 amino acids. CDR1 and CDR2 from the germline V gene are SQVTM and ANQGSEA. Trimming pared 2 bases from V and 4 bases from J, leaving 11 bases between.